The 15 T cell receptor beta chains reported below all come from one sample, sequenced in a study of cytomegalovirus exposure and HLA in healthy donors. Primers for the PCR totalled 60 Vbeta and 13 Jbeta. Some clones are missing from TCRdb's copy, which holds only in-frame ones; the method was immunoSEQ multiplex PCR. Of 140,000 or so clones listed, around 78% are singletons. The sequencing sample was made of PBMCs. These receptors all come from a woman aged 18-29 years in good health and CMV-seropositive.

The rearrangement joins TRBV9 to TRBJ1-3, with D unclear. The CDR3 length is 12 residues. The germline V gene has CDR1 SGDLS and CDR2 YYNGEE. The V end lost 3 bases, the J end lost 9 bases, and 10 bases lay between the germline ends. In nucleotides, the CDR3 is TGTGCCAGCAGCGCCCTAGTGGGCACCATATATTTT. It encodes CASSALVGTIYF. Full variable domain (missing parts from reference TRBV9 and TRBJ1-3): DSGVTQTPKHLITATGQRVTLRCSPRSGDLSVYWYQQSLDQGLQFLIQYYNGEERAKGNILERFSAQQFPDLHSELNLSSLELGDSALYFCASSALVGTIYFGEGSWLTVV.

The rearrangement uses TRBV5-4 and TRBJ2-5, with a tentative D call TRBD1 (6 bases). The DNA end favors TRBJ2-7, so the J call may be wrong. CDR1 is SGHNT, CDR2 YYREEE, per germline (reference sequence). This CDR3 is 14 amino acids long. CDR3 sequence: CASSLGGKSYEQYF. CDR3 bases: TGTGCCAGCAGCTTAGGGGGAAAAAGCTACGAGCAGTACTTC.

This clone was observed a few times. This chain uses TRBV7-9 with TRBJ1-5; 7 bases map to TRBD1. This CDR3 region has 14 residues. The ends lost 5 bases at V and 4 bases at J; junction bases unmatched: 5. Germline values: CDR1 SEHNR, CDR2 FQNEAQ (reference sequence). CDR3 sequence: CASSPTGLNQPQHF. The CDR3 DNA reads as TGTGCCAGCAGCCCGACAGGGTTGAATCAGCCCCAGCATTTT. The complete variable domain, with remaining parts taken from reference TRBV7-9 and TRBJ1-5, reads DTGVSQNPRHKITKRGQNVTFRCDPISEHNRLYWYRQTLGQGPEFLTYFQNEAQLEKSRLLSDRFSAERPKGSFSTLEIQRTEQGDSAMYLCASSPTGLNQPQHFGDGTRLSIL.

This sequence joins TRBV13 and TRBJ1-1; D is perhaps TRBD1 (5 bases). CDR3 length: 14 residues. Germline V lookup: CDR1 PRHDT, CDR2 FYEKMQ (reference sequence). V lost 3 bases, J lost 2 bases, and 10 bases lay in between. This CDR3 reads CASSLRGGNTEAFF. The DNA of the CDR3 is TGTGCCAGCAGCTTGCGGGGCGGCAACACTGAAGCTTTCTTT.

The rearrangement uses TRBV7-8 and TRBJ1-1; D possibly corresponds to TRBD1 (5 bases). Germline CDR1 is SGHVS and CDR2 is FQNEAQ. The CDR3 totals 15 residues. Deletions cut 3 bases from V and 1 base from J, with 12 bases between. CDR3 sequence: CASSFVGGGNTEAFF. The CDR3 DNA is TGTGCCAGCAGCTTCGTGGGGGGTGGGAACACTGAAGCTTTCTTT.

The chain combines TRBV5-6 with TRBJ2-1; 9 bases map to TRBD2. J lost 7 bases, V lost 1 base, and 6 bases had no gene match. The CDR3 contains 15 residues. The germline V gene has CDR1 SGHDT and CDR2 YYEEEE. In DNA form, the CDR3 reads TGTGCCAGCAGCTTGTTGGCGGGGGGGCAGAATGAGCAGTTCTTC. Amino acid sequence: CASSLLAGGQNEQFF.

CDR3 in amino acids: CASSIPGQGPREQYF. The DNA for the CDR3 is TGTGCCAGTAGTATCCCGGGCCAGGGCCCTAGGGAGCAGTACTTC. This chain joins TRBV19 and TRBJ2-7, with D possibly TRBD1 on 5 matching bases. This CDR3 comprises 15 residues. Trimming shortened V by 3 bases and J by 7 bases, and 19 bases separated the two germline ends. In germline, CDR1 is LNHDA, CDR2 SQIVND (reference sequence).

The chain couples TRBV7-6 to TRBJ2-7; 14 bases match TRBD2. Germline-derived CDR1 and CDR2 are SGHVS and FNYEAQ. V shed 5 bases, J shed 5 bases, and the junction held 8 bases outside the gene matches. There are 16 residues in the CDR3. Written as DNA, the CDR3 is TGTGCCAGCAGCACCGGGACTAGCGGGGGTCTAAACGAGCAGTACTTC. Translating gives CASSTGTSGGLNEQYF.

This sequence joins TRBV19 and TRBJ1-5; D perhaps matches TRBD1 (5 bases). This CDR3 spans 14 amino acids. CDR1 is LNHDA and CDR2 is SQIVND in the germline V gene (reference sequence). Trimming removed 5 bases at V and 4 bases at J, with 12 bases between. CDR3 region: CASSPRGGNQPQHF. The CDR3 region has the DNA TGTGCCAGTAGTCCCCGGGGGGGGAATCAGCCCCAGCATTTT. The variable domain in full, with the rest retrieved from reference TRBV19 and TRBJ1-5, is DGGITQSPKYLFRKEGQNVTLSCEQNLNHDAMYWYRQDPGQGLRLIYYSQIVNDFQKGDIAEGYSVSREKKESFPLTVTSAQKNPTAFYLCASSPRGGNQPQHFGDGTRLSIL.

This clone came up a few times. The chain is built from TRBV6-5 and TRBJ2-7; 9 nucleotides match TRBD1. The CDR3 has 12 amino acids. V lost 5 bases to trimming and J lost 5 bases; unmatched junction nucleotides: 1. Germline CDR1 reads MNHEY; CDR2 reads SVGAGI. Here the CDR3 reads CASSRDRDEQYF. The DNA of the CDR3 is TGTGCCAGCAGTCGGGACAGGGACGAGCAGTACTTC.

V gene TRBV13 combines with J gene TRBJ1-2; weak D call: TRBD1 (5 bases). CDR1 is PRHDT, CDR2 FYEKMQ, per germline (reference sequence). Deletions cut 8 bases from V and 4 bases from J, with 20 bases between. The CDR3 loop spans 15 amino acids. CDR3: CASGAMERQIYGYTF. The CDR3 DNA reads as TGTGCCAGCGGGGCTATGGAGCGACAGATCTATGGCTACACCTTC.

The CDR3 loop reads CASSFRGTGLRQPQHF. The DNA for the CDR3 is TGTGCCAGTAGTTTCAGGGGGACAGGATTGCGCCAGCCCCAGCATTTT. The chain recombines TRBV19 with TRBJ1-5; TRBD1 aligns across 8 bases. With 5 bases clipped from V and 7 bases from J, the junction kept 13 bases outside the gene matches. The CDR3 is made up of 16 amino acids. Looked up from germline, CDR1 is LNHDA and CDR2 is SQIVND (reference sequence).

This chain connects TRBV5-1 to TRBJ1-3; no firm D call. CDR1 and CDR2 (germline): SGHRS, YFSETQ. The germline V and J ends were trimmed by 4 bases and 3 bases, with 17 bases remaining between them. The CDR3 runs 16 residues. CDR3 DNA sequence: TGCGCCAGCAGCCCCGCGGTTCAGATCGATGGAAACACCATATATTTT. Translating gives CASSPAVQIDGNTIYF.

This chain joins TRBV9 and TRBJ1-1; D uncertain. The V gene lost 3 bases and the J gene lost 3 bases, with 9 bases spanning the gap. The germline V gene has CDR1 SGDLS and CDR2 YYNGEE. CDR3 length equals 13 residues. The CDR3 loop is CASSAYSHTEAFF. The CDR3, as DNA: TGTGCCAGCAGCGCTTACTCGCACACTGAAGCTTTCTTT.

The rearrangement links TRBV7-8 to TRBJ2-2; D unclear. Germline V gene lookup returns CDR1 SGHVS and CDR2 FQNEAQ. This CDR3 has 15 amino acids. The V end was cut by 5 bases, the J end by 4 bases, with 14 bases between. The CDR3, as DNA: TGTGCCAGCAGCCTGGGCCCCGGATCCACCGGGGAGCTGTTTTTT. Translated: CASSLGPGSTGELFF.